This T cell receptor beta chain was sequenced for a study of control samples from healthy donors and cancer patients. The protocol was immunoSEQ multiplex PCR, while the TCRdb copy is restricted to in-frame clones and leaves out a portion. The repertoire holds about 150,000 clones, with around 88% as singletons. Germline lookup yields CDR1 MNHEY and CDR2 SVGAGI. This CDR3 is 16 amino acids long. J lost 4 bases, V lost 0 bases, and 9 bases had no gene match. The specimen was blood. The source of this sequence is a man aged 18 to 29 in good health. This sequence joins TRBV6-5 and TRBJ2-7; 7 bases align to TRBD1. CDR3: CASSYSVYDREYEQYF. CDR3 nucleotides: TGTGCCAGCAGTTACTCGGTTTACGACAGGGAGTACGAGCAGTACTTC.